Sequencing of this TCR beta chain was carried out in a study of blood T cells in healthy people across ages. Each donor had 8.5 to 10 milliliters of peripheral blood drawn. Points from the study as a whole: Any changes in expanded clonotypes were possibly confounded, as donor CMV status remained unknown. A roughly linear fall in TCR beta diversity per million T cells was seen with increasing age.

In the case of this clonotype: What it recognizes is unknown. The junction differs from germline at one of its ends, possibly a read error.

PCR was performed a second time for roughly 6 to 12 cycles using a sample-barcoded 5' primer and a J-beta primer mix. TCRdb re-called the 5' RACE reads with MiXCR, one entry per CDR3 protein. The sample yields 1.4 million or so distinct CDR3 sequences, about 45% seen once. CDR1 is SQVTM, CDR2 ANQGSEA, per germline. CDR3 length: 11 amino acids. The genes are TRBV29-1 and TRBJ1-1; no firm D call. This receptor was identified in a woman younger than 30 in good health. Source material: blood. DNA for the CDR3: TGCAACGTTGAGGTTTACACTGAAGCTTTCTTT. As protein: CNVEVYTEAFF.